This T cell receptor (beta chain) was retrieved from a study of technical replicates of blood from a handful of donors. TCRdb's copy holds only in-frame clones and misses some; the assay was immunoSEQ multiplex PCR. The sample has tens of thousands of clones, about 82% seen once. This clonotype was obtained from a human donor in good health. Some clones in this sample may be carry-over from other donors' samples. Sequenced material: PBMCs.

The CDR3 sequence: CAISGGSSISGANVLTF. The CDR3 nucleotides are TGTGCCATCAGTGGGGGCAGTAGTATTTCTGGGGCCAACGTCCTGACTTTC. The genes are TRBV10-3 and TRBJ2-6; maybe TRBD1 (5 bases). The germline V and J ends were trimmed by 4 bases and 1 base, with 14 bases remaining between them. CDR1 and CDR2 (germline): ENHRY, SYGVKD. This CDR3 is built from 17 residues.